This T cell receptor beta chain was recovered during a study of control samples from healthy donors and cancer patients. Looked up from germline, CDR1 is LGHNA and CDR2 is YSLEER. Germline trimming cut 1 base from V and 4 bases from J; bases unmatched to any gene: 4. This CDR3 has 15 amino acids. Only in-frame clones appear in the TCRdb table, and some are missing; sequencing was by immunoSEQ multiplex PCR. Here the sample spans some 98,000 clones, roughly 80% being singletons. This chain uses TRBV4-3 with TRBJ1-2; TRBD1 agrees at 9 bases. This receptor was identified in a man in his 70s with lung cancer. Sequenced material: PBMCs. This CDR3 reads CASSQGNRGPYGYTF. The DNA of the CDR3 is TGCGCCAGCAGCCAAGGTAACAGGGGGCCCTATGGCTACACCTTC.